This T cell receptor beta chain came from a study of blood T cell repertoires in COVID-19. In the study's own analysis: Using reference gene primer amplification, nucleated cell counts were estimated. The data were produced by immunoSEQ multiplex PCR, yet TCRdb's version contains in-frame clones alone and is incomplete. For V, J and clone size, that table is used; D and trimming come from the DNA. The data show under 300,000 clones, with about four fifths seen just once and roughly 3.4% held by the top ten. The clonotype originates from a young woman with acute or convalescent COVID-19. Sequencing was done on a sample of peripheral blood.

CDR3 protein: CASKGHNEDYGYTF. The DNA of the CDR3 is TGTGCCAGCAAGGGGCATAATGAGGACTATGGCTACACCTTC. The genes are TRBV27 and TRBJ1-2; the D gene is possibly TRBD1 (5 bases). Germline V gene sequence: CDR1 MNHEY, CDR2 SMNVEV (reference sequence). The germline V and J ends were trimmed by 7 bases and 3 bases, with 15 bases remaining between them. CDR3 length equals 14 residues.